The clone carrying this TCR beta chain showed up just a few times. Cohort placement rested on clinical history that participants reported themselves. The CDR3 consists of 13 residues. Trimming shortened V by 0 bases and J by 4 bases, and 6 bases separated the two germline ends. CDR1 and CDR2 (germline): SGHRS, YFSETQ. This sample was taken from a study of blood T cell repertoires in COVID-19. Data came from immunoSEQ multiplex PCR; TCRdb stores just in-frame clones and leaves some out. The table has a few hundred thousand clones, roughly 81% seen once. V usage is TRBV5-1 and J usage is TRBJ2-3; the D is unclear. The specimen sequenced was PBMCs or T cells enriched from blood (not recorded which). This receptor was obtained from a woman in her 50s who had been exposed to COVID-19. The CDR3 nucleotides are TGCGCCAGCAGCTTGGACTCCCCAGATACGCAGTATTTT. The encoded protein is CASSLDSPDTQYF.